Following are 30 T cell receptor beta chains from one sample sequenced in a study of beta chain features in type 1 diabetes. Expressed TCRB transcripts were sequenced because the entire RNA isolate underwent reverse transcription. Only in-frame clones appear in the TCRdb table, and some are missing; sequencing was by immunoSEQ multiplex PCR. The sample has under 500,000 clones, around 30% seen once; the top ten hold around 0.065%. The sample taken for sequencing was naive CD4+ T cells from blood. These receptors were taken from a man younger than 35 in good health.

This chain uses TRBV30 with TRBJ1-2; weak D call: TRBD1 (6 bases). Deletions cut 0 bases from V and 1 base from J, with 15 bases between. Germline CDR1 reads GTSNPN; CDR2 reads SVGIG (reference sequence). This CDR3 is built from 16 residues. CDR3: CAWSVRRDTFNYGYTF. The CDR3 DNA reads as TGTGCCTGGAGTGTAAGGCGGGACACCTTTAACTATGGCTACACCTTC.

On this clone itself: This specimen includes other DNA sequences encoding the same CDR3. This rearrangement joins TRBV9 to TRBJ2-7; 8 nucleotides align to TRBD2. The CDR3 runs 15 residues. From germline, CDR1 is SGDLS and CDR2 YYNGEE. Losses at the gene ends were 0 bases for V and 1 base for J; bases not matched to a gene: 3. CDR3 sequence (DNA): TGTGCCAGCAGCGTAGCAGCGGGAGCTTCCTACGAGCAGTACTTC. This codes for CASSVAAGASYEQYF.

The chain recombines TRBV30 with TRBJ2-5, with D possibly being TRBD1 (5 bases). The CDR3 contains 10 residues. Germline lookup yields CDR1 GTSNPN and CDR2 SVGIG (reference sequence). The V end was cut by 8 bases, the J end by 3 bases, with 7 bases between. CDR3 nucleotides: TGTGCCGGCAGGGAAGAGACCCAGTACTTC. This encodes CAGREETQYF.

Only a few counts were recorded for this clone. V is TRBV30 and J is TRBJ1-1; maybe TRBD1 (5 bases). The CDR3 loop spans 15 amino acids. Germline CDR1 reads GTSNPN; CDR2 reads SVGIG (reference sequence). The ends were cut back, 2 bases at V and 5 bases at J, with 18 bases in the middle. CDR3 bases: TGTGCCTGGAGTCCAGGAAGGGGCGGGGGTACTGAAGCTTTCTTT. Translating gives CAWSPGRGGGTEAFF.

This clone was detected a few times. The genes are TRBV7-2 and TRBJ2-5; D gene unclear. Trimming shortened V by 4 bases and J by 1 base, and 10 bases separated the two germline ends. Germline CDR1 is SGHTA and CDR2 is FQGNSA. The CDR3 spans 14 residues. The CDR3 coding sequence is TGTGCCAGCAGCTGGAAGCCCTCCCAAGAGACCCAGTACTTC. Translation gives CASSWKPSQETQYF.

V gene TRBV28 combines with J gene TRBJ2-7, with 9 bases that match TRBD2. V lost 3 bases, J lost 3 bases, and 3 bases stayed unmatched. Germline V gene sequence: CDR1 MDHEN, CDR2 SYDVKM. CDR3 length: 14 amino acids. In nucleotides, the CDR3 is TGTGCCAGCAGTTTCAGCGGGAGGTACTACGAGCAGTACTTC. It translates to CASSFSGRYYEQYF.

The chain uses TRBV5-5 and TRBJ2-3; 8 bases line up with TRBD2. V shed 4 bases, J shed 9 bases, and the junction held 13 bases outside the gene matches. From germline, CDR1 is SGHKS and CDR2 YYEKEE (reference sequence). The CDR3 extends over 15 amino acids. The CDR3 coding sequence is TGTGCCAGCAGCCCACTAGCGGAGCTAACCGCGACGCAGTATTTT. Protein: CASSPLAELTATQYF. Complete variable domain (other parts from reference TRBV5-5 and TRBJ2-3): DAGVTQSPTHLIKTRGQQVTLRCSPISGHKSVSWYQQVLGQGPQFIFQYYEKEERGRGNFPDRFSARQFPNYSSELNVNALLLGDSALYLCASSPLAELTATQYFGPGTRLTVL.

This clone has a handful of counts. V is TRBV7-9 and J is TRBJ2-5; D is unresolved. The ends were cut back, 8 bases at V and 0 bases at J, with 10 bases in the middle. The CDR3 runs 13 residues. Germline CDR1 is SEHNR and CDR2 is FQNEAQ (reference sequence). The CDR3 loop reads CASLAINQETQYF. The CDR3 DNA follows: TGTGCCAGCTTAGCAATCAACCAAGAGACCCAGTACTTC.

The sample holds a few counts of this clone. The rearrangement links TRBV4-1 to TRBJ2-5, with 9 positions matching TRBD2. The length of the CDR3 is 15 residues. The germline CDR1 and CDR2 sequences are MGHRA and YSYEKL. The trim removed 1 base at V and 5 bases at J, leaving 5 bases unmatched. CDR3: CASSQASGNGETQYF. The CDR3 bases are TGCGCCAGCAGCCAAGCTAGCGGGAATGGTGAGACCCAGTACTTC.

V usage is TRBV6-5 and J usage is TRBJ2-1; the D gene could be TRBD1 or TRBD2 (5 bases each). With 0 bases removed from V and 0 bases from J, the gap between germline ends came to 6 bases. The V gene's germline CDR1 is MNHEY and CDR2 SVGAGI. CDR3 length equals 15 residues. The CDR3, as DNA: TGTGCCAGCAGTTACTCGGGGGACTCCTACAATGAGCAGTTCTTC. Translating it yields CASSYSGDSYNEQFF.

This clone has a handful of counts. The rearrangement joins TRBV7-2 to TRBJ2-4, with 8 bases identical to TRBD2. The CDR3 extends over 15 amino acids. Trimming cost V 5 bases and J 7 bases; bases outside gene matches: 10. Germline V lookup: CDR1 SGHTA, CDR2 FQGNSA. The CDR3 DNA reads as TGTGCCAGCAGCCCCAGGGCAGCGGGAGAGAACATTCAGTACTTC. Its translation is CASSPRAAGENIQYF.

In its sample, this clone was seen a few times. This sequence joins TRBV7-9 and TRBJ2-5; 7 nucleotides match TRBD2. Germline V CDR1 and CDR2: SEHNR, FQNEAQ (reference sequence). There are 14 residues in the CDR3. Unmatched junction bases numbered 7, after V lost 1 base and J lost 8 bases. Here the CDR3 DNA reads TGTGCCAGCAGCTTAGAGGGAGGGAAGAGAACCCAGTACTTC. This gives the protein CASSLEGGKRTQYF. Full variable domain (missing parts from reference TRBV7-9 and TRBJ2-5): DTGVSQNPRHKITKRGQNVTFRCDPISEHNRLYWYRQTLGQGPEFLTYFQNEAQLEKSRLLSDRFSAERPKGSFSTLEIQRTEQGDSAMYLCASSLEGGKRTQYFGPGTRLLVL.

The chain combines TRBV19 with TRBJ2-1; D is ambiguous. Deletions cut 5 bases from V and 12 bases from J, with 14 bases between. The germline V gene has CDR1 LNHDA and CDR2 SQIVND (reference sequence). This CDR3 has 12 amino acids. Here the CDR3 reads CASSLASYGQFF. For the CDR3, the DNA is TGTGCCAGTAGTCTTGCCAGCTACGGGCAGTTCTTC.

This clone was observed a few times. The chain couples TRBV30 to TRBJ1-1; the D is unclear. This CDR3 is built from 14 residues. Per the germline V gene, CDR1 is GTSNPN and CDR2 is SVGIG (reference sequence). Trimming pared 0 bases from V and 3 bases from J, leaving 11 bases between. The CDR3 nucleotides read TGTGCCTGGAGTGTCAGGCGGAGGGACACTGAAGCTTTCTTT. This sequence encodes CAWSVRRRDTEAFF.

The rearrangement uses TRBV10-3 and TRBJ1-4; 7 nucleotides align to TRBD1. The germline V gene encodes CDR1 ENHRY and CDR2 SYGVKD. Trimming removed 7 bases from V and 8 bases from J; junction bases left unmatched: 7. The CDR3 runs to 13 residues. CDR3 DNA sequence: TGTGCCATCACAGCAGGGGGGAACGAAAAACTGTTTTTT. Its protein is CAITAGGNEKLFF.

To note about this clone: At the DNA level, this CDR3 is encoded by other sequences in the same sample as well. The genes are TRBV29-1 and TRBJ2-7, with 8 bases aligning to TRBD2. V lost 6 bases to trimming and J lost 2 bases; unmatched junction nucleotides: 3. The CDR3 contains 12 residues. Germline lookup yields CDR1 SQVTM and CDR2 ANQGSEA. This chain's CDR3 is CSVQAGAYEQYF. The CDR3 bases are TGCAGCGTACAAGCGGGGGCCTACGAGCAGTACTTC.

This chain links TRBV29-1 with TRBJ2-5, with TRBD2 as a possible D gene (5 bases). The DNA end favors TRBJ2-7, so the J call may be wrong. This CDR3 contains 12 residues. Germline assignment: CDR1 SQVTM and CDR2 ANQGSEA. The CDR3 here is CSTRGPGSEQYF. The CDR3 DNA reads TGCAGCACCCGAGGGCCGGGTAGCGAGCAGTACTTC.

V is TRBV7-8 and J is TRBJ2-1; 12 bases line up with TRBD2. The length of the CDR3 is 19 residues. V trimming: 4 bases; J trimming: 4 bases; junction bases outside the gene matches: 14. Germline CDR1 is SGHVS and CDR2 is FQNEAQ. CDR3 bases: TGTGCCAGCAGCTCGCGACTAGCGGGAGATCTCCGGGGGTACAATGAGCAGTTCTTC. It encodes CASSSRLAGDLRGYNEQFF.

This clone appeared a few times. This same CDR3 is encoded by further DNA sequences in the sample. The chain is built from TRBV9 and TRBJ2-2, with a tentative D call TRBD2 (5 bases). The CDR3 consists of 15 residues. Germline V gives CDR1 SGDLS, CDR2 YYNGEE. V was cut by 0 bases and J by 2 bases, with 8 bases left in between. The CDR3 reads CASSVEAGNTGELFF. CDR3 nucleotide sequence: TGTGCCAGCAGCGTAGAGGCGGGTAACACCGGGGAGCTGTTTTTT.

This chain joins TRBV7-2 and TRBJ2-3, with a tentative D call TRBD1 (6 bases). Germline-derived CDR1 and CDR2 are SGHTA and FQGNSA. This CDR3 is built from 14 residues. V shed 1 base and J shed 4 bases, with 9 bases lying between them. The CDR3 region has the DNA TGTGCCAGCAGCTTAGAGGGGGTGGCAGATACGCAGTATTTT. Amino acids: CASSLEGVADTQYF.

The V call is TRBV4-3, the J call TRBJ2-1, with D maybe TRBD2 (6 bases). Looked up from germline, CDR1 is LGHNA and CDR2 is YSLEER. CDR3 length equals 14 residues. Trimming shortened V by 0 bases and J by 5 bases, and 8 bases separated the two germline ends. CDR3 protein: CASSQEGGDNEQFF. The CDR3 nucleotides are TGCGCCAGCAGCCAAGAAGGAGGGGACAATGAGCAGTTCTTC.

This clone occurred a few times. CDR3 loop: CASSITRSDTQYF. CDR3 DNA sequence: TGTGCCAGCAGTATCACCAGGTCAGATACGCAGTATTTT. V gene TRBV28 combines with J gene TRBJ2-3; D is unclear. V lost 5 bases and J lost 4, with 10 bases in between. Germline-derived CDR1 and CDR2 are MDHEN and SYDVKM. CDR3 size: 13 residues.

This clone was seen only a few times. The chain combines TRBV7-8 with TRBJ2-3; TRBD2 agrees at 9 bases. CDR3 size: 15 residues. Germline lookup yields CDR1 SGHVS and CDR2 FQNEAQ. Trimming at V came to 7 bases and at J to 7 bases, leaving 12 bases not matched to a gene. CDR3 coding DNA: TGTGCCAGCAACCCAGCGGGAGGTTTGATAAATACGCAGTATTTT. Translation gives CASNPAGGLINTQYF.

This clone has only a few counts. The chain has TRBV9 and TRBJ2-1, with a weak D call TRBD2 (7 bases). The ends were cut back, 4 bases at V and 8 bases at J, with 22 bases in the middle. The germline V gene has CDR1 SGDLS and CDR2 YYNGEE. This CDR3 spans 16 amino acids. CDR3 nucleotide sequence: TGTGCCAGCAGCCCTCCTTGGGGGGGGGCCCGCCATGAGCAGTTCTTC. It specifies CASSPPWGGARHEQFF.

This clone came up a few times. V is TRBV30 and J is TRBJ2-7; 10 bases fit TRBD2. V gave up 0 bases and J gave up 5 bases; unmatched junction bases: 4. The CDR3 spans 14 residues. From germline, CDR1 is GTSNPN and CDR2 SVGIG (reference sequence). The CDR3 DNA sequence: TGTGCCTGGAGTGTTCTAGCGGGGGACAACGAGCAGTACTTC. This translates into CAWSVLAGDNEQYF.

The DNA for the CDR3 is TGCGCCAGCAGCCAAGGGACGGATAGCAATCAGCCCCAGCATTTT. This gives the protein CASSQGTDSNQPQHF. This sequence joins TRBV4-1 and TRBJ1-5; D is ambiguous. This CDR3 has 15 amino acids. CDR1 and CDR2 from the germline V gene are MGHRA and YSYEKL. Trimming stripped 1 base from V and 0 bases from J, with 7 bases between.

This clone was observed a few times. This rearrangement joins TRBV14 to TRBJ2-7; TRBD1 matches at 7 bases. This CDR3 has 14 residues. V lost 4 bases, J lost 0 bases, and 3 bases stayed unmatched. CDR1 is SGHDN and CDR2 is FVKESK in the germline V gene. The CDR3 is CASSPRDSSYEQYF. For the CDR3, the DNA is TGTGCCAGCAGCCCAAGGGACAGCTCCTACGAGCAGTACTTC. The whole variable domain, filled in from reference TRBV14 and TRBJ2-7, reads EAGVTQFPSHSVIEKGQTVTLRCDPISGHDNLYWYRRVMGKEIKFLLHFVKESKQDESGMPNNRFLAERTGGTYSTLKVQPAELEDSGVYFCASSPRDSSYEQYFGPGTRLTVT.

This chain joins TRBV5-1 and TRBJ2-3; D possibly corresponds to TRBD2 (5 bases). The germline V and J ends were trimmed by 3 bases and 6 bases, with 14 bases remaining between them. CDR1 and CDR2 from the germline V gene are SGHRS and YFSETQ. The CDR3 contains 14 residues. The CDR3 region has the DNA TGCGCCAGCAGCTCGGGAACCCTGGCGGATACGCAGTATTTT. This gives the protein CASSSGTLADTQYF.

This clone was counted only a few times. The V call is TRBV18, the J call TRBJ2-7; possible D gene TRBD1, 6 bases. The CDR3 loop spans 14 amino acids. CDR1 is KGHSH and CDR2 is LQKENI in the germline V gene. Between the trimmed V and J ends, which lost 2 bases and 3 bases, there was a span of 11 bases. The CDR3 sequence is CASSPGLGGYEQYF. The DNA for the CDR3 is TGTGCCAGCTCACCAGGTTTAGGGGGCTACGAGCAGTACTTC.

This clone was seen a handful of times. The chain has TRBV10-3 and TRBJ2-1; D not certain. Deletions cut 0 bases from V and 8 bases from J, with 8 bases between. Germline V gives CDR1 ENHRY, CDR2 SYGVKD. This CDR3 spans 13 amino acids. The CDR3 DNA is TGTGCCATCAGTGAGTCCATGGGTGATGAGCAGTTCTTC. Translation: CAISESMGDEQFF.